Below, 25 T cell receptor beta chains from the same sample are listed, as sequenced in a study of T-cell memory formation after mild COVID-19. TCRdb fed the 5' RACE reads into MiXCR, producing one record per CDR3 protein. The table has approximately 12,000 distinct CDR3 sequences, roughly 15% seen once. Sequenced: PBMCs or a T cell subset sorted from them (not recorded which). The receptors come from a man younger than 35 who had mild COVID-19 (a few samples of this study predate the infection). Cell type and time point are not known.

In this sample, this clonotype turned up many times. The V call is TRBV5-1, the J call TRBJ2-1; 8 positions match TRBD1. Germline CDR1 reads SGHRS; CDR2 reads YFSETQ. V trimming: 0 bases; J trimming: 7 bases; junction bases outside the gene matches: 12. The CDR3 consists of 17 residues. The CDR3: CASSLEGFTGGWNEQFF. DNA for the CDR3: TGCGCCAGCAGCTTGGAGGGTTTCACAGGGGGTTGGAATGAGCAGTTCTTC.

Comment on this clonotype: Relative to the germline gene, one junction end is altered; a read error may explain this. This chain connects TRBV2 to TRBJ2-2, with no clear D. The CDR3 spans 19 residues. CDR1 and CDR2 from the germline V gene are SNHLY and FYNNEI. In DNA, the CDR3 is TGTGCCAGCAGTGAATGGCGGCTACCCGATTATCCGAACACCGGTGAGCTGTTTTTT. Its translation: CASSEWRLPDYPNTGELFF.

This clonotype was observed many times. This sequence joins TRBV12-3 or TRBV12-4 and TRBJ1-4; TRBD1 matches 11 bases. V lost 6 bases to trimming and J lost 7 bases; unmatched junction nucleotides: 7. This CDR3 spans 15 amino acids. CDR3 amino acids: CASRQSGQGVEKLFF. The CDR3, as DNA: TGTGCCAGCAGACAATCGGGACAGGGGGTTGAAAAACTGTTTTTT.

The V and J genes are TRBV10-1 and TRBJ2-7; D is uncertain. V lost 4 bases, J lost 1 base, and 5 bases lay in between. The CDR3 has 12 residues. Germline values: CDR1 WNHNN, CDR2 SYGVQD (reference sequence). CDR3 protein: CASSGSSYEQYF. CDR3 coding DNA: TGCGCCAGCAGTGGTAGTTCCTACGAGCAGTACTTC.

This clonotype was seen repeatedly, ten times or more. This rearrangement joins TRBV7-9 to TRBJ1-2; D unresolved. The germline V and J ends were trimmed by 5 bases and 4 bases, with 14 bases remaining between them. The CDR3 runs to 14 residues. Germline V gives CDR1 SEHNR, CDR2 FQNEAQ (reference sequence). The CDR3 bases are TGTGCCAGCAGCCGACCGGACCGGCCCTATGGCTACACCTTC. It yields the protein CASSRPDRPYGYTF.

This clonotype was recorded many times. The chain joins TRBV29-1 to TRBJ2-3, with D possibly matching TRBD2 (6 bases). Trimming left V 7 bases short and J 7 bases short, with 18 bases between. CDR3 length: 13 residues. Germline CDR1 is SQVTM and CDR2 is ANQGSEA. CDR3 sequence reads: CSAYPTGGNTQYF. CDR3 sequence (DNA): TGCAGCGCGTACCCGACTGGAGGGAATACGCAGTATTTT.

The J gene is TRBJ2-2, the V gene TRBV7-6, with TRBD2 matching over 11 bases. The CDR3 totals 16 residues. V lost 5 bases to trimming and J lost 5 bases; unmatched junction nucleotides: 7. CDR1 is SGHVS, CDR2 FNYEAQ, per germline. As DNA, the CDR3 is TGTGCCAGCAGCCGAATTAGCGGGAGGGGGACCGGGGAGCTGTTTTTT. It is translated as CASSRISGRGTGELFF.

The chain employs TRBV15 and TRBJ2-5, with D possibly matching TRBD2 (5 bases). Trimming cost V 6 bases and J 1 base, with 15 bases left between them. Germline V gene data show CDR1 as LNHNV and CDR2 as YYDKDF (reference sequence). This CDR3 is 15 amino acids long. CDR3 sequence: CATSSSYQIQETQYF. CDR3 sequence (DNA): TGTGCCACCAGTTCTAGCTATCAGATCCAAGAGACCCAGTACTTC.

This clonotype was found many times. DNA of the CDR3: TGTGCCAGCAGTTACTACCCGACCCAGTACTTC. This gives the protein CASSYYPTQYF. J is TRBJ2-5 and V is TRBV6-5; no reliable D call. The CDR3 has 11 amino acids. Germline assignment: CDR1 MNHEY and CDR2 SVGAGI. V was clipped by 1 base and J by 7 bases, with 4 bases between them.

The table lists this clonotype with a count of one. V and J are TRBV20-1 and TRBJ2-1; D may be TRBD2 (5 bases). Germline V gene data show CDR1 as DFQATT and CDR2 as SNEGSKA (reference sequence). V was clipped by 6 bases and J by 3 bases, with 21 bases between them. CDR3 size: 16 residues. The CDR3 DNA follows: TGCAGTGCCCAACTCATCTGGTCTAGCCGCTACAATGAGCAGTTCTTC. It codes for CSAQLIWSSRYNEQFF.

This clonotype was counted only a few times. The chain couples TRBV24-1 to TRBJ1-6, with a possible D match to TRBD1 (5 bases). Trimming pared 4 bases from V and 4 bases from J, leaving 19 bases between. This CDR3 comprises 18 residues. Germline lookup yields CDR1 KGHDR and CDR2 SFDVKD. The chain's CDR3 is CATSDPGRTRGYNSPLHF. CDR3 nucleotides: TGTGCCACCAGTGACCCGGGACGCACGAGGGGTTATAATTCACCCCTCCACTTT.

The sample holds many counts of this clonotype. This CDR3 is CASSKWTGMSTNEKLFF. The CDR3 nucleotides read TGTGCCAGCAGCAAGTGGACAGGGATGTCAACTAATGAAAAACTGTTTTTT. V is TRBV11-2 and J is TRBJ1-4; 8 nucleotides line up with TRBD1. CDR3 size: 17 residues. V dropped 5 bases and J dropped 0; count of bases not matched to a gene: 8. Per germline, CDR1 SGHAT and CDR2 FQNNGV.

This clonotype was detected many times. J is TRBJ2-7 and V is TRBV20-1; 7 nucleotides match TRBD2. Germline CDR1 is DFQATT and CDR2 is SNEGSKA (reference sequence). The J segment lost 4 bases and the V segment lost 0 bases, leaving 6 bases of the junction unmatched. The CDR3 totals 14 residues. The CDR3 protein is CSARDPDSGYEQYF. In DNA form, the CDR3 reads TGCAGTGCTAGAGATCCTGATAGCGGGTACGAGCAGTACTTC.

This clonotype was seen a few times. V is TRBV7-6 and J is TRBJ1-1; D uncertain. Per the germline V gene, CDR1 is SGHVS and CDR2 is FNYEAQ. Trimming took 3 bases from V and 0 from J, leaving 5 bases between them. The CDR3 is 13 residues long. The CDR3 DNA sequence: TGTGCCAGCAGCTTTTTGATGAACACTGAAGCTTTCTTT. Its translation: CASSFLMNTEAFF.

About this clonotype: This may be a read error, as it is one base from a much larger clone. The V gene is TRBV3-1, the J gene TRBJ2-2, with unresolved D. CDR3 length: 12 residues. Germline V CDR1 and CDR2: LGHDT, YNNKEL (reference sequence). DNA of the CDR3: TGTGCCTGCAGCCACAGCACCGGGGAGCTGTTTTTT. Encoded protein: CACSHSTGELFF.

This clonotype was recorded at least ten times. J is TRBJ2-7 and V is TRBV11-2; TRBD2 aligns across 8 bases. The germline V gene encodes CDR1 SGHAT and CDR2 FQNNGV. V shed 5 bases, J shed 0 bases, and the junction held 9 bases outside the gene matches. The CDR3 is 16 residues long. CDR3 nucleotides: TGTGCCAGCAGCGAACTTAGCGGGGCCCCCTCCTACGAGCAGTACTTC. Translation gives CASSELSGAPSYEQYF.

The J gene is TRBJ2-7, the V gene TRBV19, with D possibly TRBD2 on 5 matching bases. The V end was cut by 7 bases, the J end by 4 bases, with 14 bases between. Germline V lookup: CDR1 LNHDA, CDR2 SQIVND (reference sequence). CDR3 size: 13 residues. For the CDR3, the DNA is TGTGCCAGTAAGACTACAGAGCTTTACGAGCAGTACGTC. Translation: CASKTTELYEQYV.

There are many counts of this clonotype. V usage is TRBV7-2 and J usage is TRBJ2-3, with TRBD2 matching over 8 bases. The length of the CDR3 is 14 residues. The junction had 1 base not matched to a gene; V was cut back by 3 bases and J by 2 bases. Germline V gene lookup returns CDR1 SGHTA and CDR2 FQGNSA. DNA for the CDR3: TGTGCCAGCAGCTTTAGCGGGGCCACAGATACGCAGTATTTT. Translating gives CASSFSGATDTQYF.

Note on this clonotype: A much larger clonotype is one base distant, so this may be a read error. The rearrangement uses TRBV5-1 and TRBJ2-5, with D possibly being TRBD1 or TRBD2 (6 bases each). In germline, CDR1 is SGHRS, CDR2 YFSETQ. The CDR3 runs 13 residues. The CDR3 reads CASRGTSEETKYF. In nucleotides, the CDR3 is TGCGCCAGCCGCGGGACATCAGAAGAGACCAAGTACTTC.

The J gene is TRBJ2-5, the V gene TRBV2, with TRBD2 matching over 11 bases. This CDR3 has 18 residues. With V trimmed by 2 bases and J by 1 base, 9 bases remained unmatched. The germline CDR1 and CDR2 sequences are SNHLY and FYNNEI. CDR3 amino acids: CASSEFFTSGGLQETQYF. The CDR3, as DNA: TGTGCCAGCAGTGAATTTTTCACTAGCGGGGGACTCCAAGAGACCCAGTACTTC.

This clonotype came up a few times. The chain couples TRBV20-1 to TRBJ2-7; TRBD2 agrees at 8 bases. The V and J ends lost 3 bases and 2 bases, in that order; junction bases with no gene match: 3. Germline lookup yields CDR1 DFQATT and CDR2 SNEGSKA (reference sequence). The CDR3 length is 13 residues. CDR3 coding DNA: TGCAGTGCTAGCGGGGGGGCCGCCTACGAGCAGTACGTC. Residues: CSASGGAAYEQYV.

This clonotype appeared many times. The chain combines TRBV5-1 with TRBJ2-5, with D tentatively TRBD2 (5 bases). Germline CDR1 and CDR2: SGHRS and YFSETQ. The CDR3 covers 12 residues. V was pared by 0 bases and J by 9 bases, with 9 bases between. The CDR3 spells CASSLVAEAQYF. The DNA for the CDR3 is TGCGCCAGCAGCTTGGTGGCGGAGGCCCAGTACTTC.

This clonotype was seen a handful of times. The gene calls are TRBV9 and TRBJ2-5; 7 nucleotides agree with TRBD1. Germline assignment: CDR1 SGDLS and CDR2 YYNGEE. Unmatched junction bases numbered 4, after V lost 5 bases and J lost 3 bases. The CDR3 is 13 amino acids. This chain's CDR3 is CASSSGTEETQYF. In DNA form, the CDR3 reads TGTGCCAGCAGTTCCGGGACAGAAGAGACCCAGTACTTC.

The chain joins TRBV7-2 to TRBJ2-7, with a weak D call TRBD1 (5 bases). The V and J ends lost 1 base and 2 bases respectively, with 6 bases between them. Germline V gene data show CDR1 as SGHTA and CDR2 as FQGNSA. The CDR3 contains 13 residues. CDR3 sequence reads: CASSLGTTYEQYV. CDR3 in DNA: TGTGCCAGCAGCTTAGGGACAACCTACGAGCAGTACGTC.

This clonotype was counted many times. The rearrangement joins TRBV5-1 to TRBJ2-1, with D unresolved. The CDR3 is 13 amino acids. Germline lookup yields CDR1 SGHRS and CDR2 YFSETQ. V was pared by 0 bases and J by 7 bases, with 8 bases between. CDR3 protein: CASSLVFLNEQFF. The CDR3 DNA follows: TGCGCCAGCAGCTTGGTCTTCCTGAATGAGCAGTTCTTC.